This T cell receptor beta chain was sequenced for a study of T-cell memory formation after mild COVID-19. TCRdb redid the calling of the 5' RACE reads with MiXCR, one entry per CDR3 protein. The sample comprises around 200,000 distinct CDR3 sequences, around a fifth of which are singletons, and under 30% rests with the top ten. V lost 0 bases, J lost 4 bases, and 10 bases lay in between. From germline, CDR1 is SGHRS and CDR2 YFSETQ. The CDR3 runs 15 residues. Worth noting for this clonotype: What it recognizes is unknown.

Study conclusions and caveats: Whereas later expanders leaned CD4+, clones contracting day 15 to 85 showed a balanced CD4/CD8 makeup.

This rearrangement joins TRBV5-1 to TRBJ1-4; D is ambiguous. Sequenced material: PBMCs or a T cell subset sorted from them (not recorded which). The sequence was collected from an adult woman who had mild COVID-19 (a few samples of this study predate the infection). Cell type and time point are not known. This CDR3 reads CASSLDRQLNEKLFF. DNA of the CDR3: TGCGCCAGCAGCTTGGATCGACAACTTAATGAAAAACTGTTTTTT.